This T cell receptor (beta chain) was identified in a study of cytomegalovirus exposure and HLA in healthy donors (dated by TCRdb to between 2016 and 2019). Turning to the overall study: In an earlier analysis of 587 of the donors, 250 to 350 Gb of sequence data and 100 million or so unique TCR beta sequences from roughly 180 million T cells were reported. An early release that covered 640 HLA-typed donors contained approximately 290 gigabases of sequencing data and tens of millions of unique TCR sequences. Among the roughly 370 genotyped donors, approximately 81% belonged to the genetic ancestry cluster associated with self-reported Caucasian donors. The aim of the study was to test whether cataloging public T cell receptors could identify signatures of past pathogen exposure. Using immunosequencing, the study profiled T cell repertoires from about 650 subjects and related those repertoires to cytomegalovirus serostatus. Besides the first cohort of 666 subjects, a separate validation cohort made up of 90 to 150 different subjects was used. To predict cytomegalovirus infection status, the study combined high-throughput TCR immunosequencing, statistical association of individual TCRs with disease status, and machine learning. A later analysis re-analyzed previously published TCR beta repertoires from roughly 600 donors and added high-resolution HLA genotyping to study TCR occurrence patterns. Rather than using new phenotypic data, the later analysis identified candidate immune exposures from TCR beta sequences and from how often those sequences occurred across donors. An earlier analysis of fewer than 750 of the donors used high-throughput TCR beta sequencing to judge whether each TCR beta V gene segment behaved as functional or pseudogenic. Alongside the repertoire data, information on donor age, sex, ethnicity and CMV serostatus was compiled. In a later genetic analysis, genome-wide SNP genotypes for 398 of the 666 donors were used, and that subset was treated as a discovery cohort. All discovery cohort repertoires had been generated using a single sequencing platform. Both class I and class II loci were covered by HLA typing, at four-digit resolution. Typing coverage varied by locus: about 620-640 donors for A, B, C, DRB1 and DQB1; roughly 560 for DQA1; about 570 for DPA1; around 490 for DPB1. Four or five DR-DQ haplotypes were handled as single units for association and clustering because linkage in the cohort was strong. Across approximately 400 genotyped donors of the cohort, an average of approximately 220,000 unique TCR beta nucleotide sequences per donor were sequenced, and roughly 18% of those sequences were non-productive.

The cohort was made up of hundreds of healthy bone marrow donors. All cohort members were sampled while nominally healthy, although unrecorded immune exposures were likely present. The donor was CMV seronegative and was included in the group of about 400 seronegative cohort members. Each donor provided a peripheral blood sample, and peripheral blood mononuclear cells were used for TCR beta sequencing. Genomic DNA extraction from the blood cell samples was performed with the Qiagen DNeasy Blood Extraction Kit. Preparation of the library involved the immunoSEQ multiplex PCR assay. A mixture of 60 forward primers for TCR Vbeta segments and 13 reverse primers for TCR Jbeta segments was used in the multiplex PCR. A multiplex PCR assay on genomic DNA amplified the CDR3 region of rearranged TCR beta genes. On the Illumina HiSeq System, the amplified TCR beta libraries were sequenced as 87-base-pair reads. For the original study's pipeline: A later analysis counted approximately 74 million unique TCR beta chains across the 600 to 850 repertoires, and roughly 11 million of these chains were shared by at least two donors. Raw reads were error-corrected and collapsed into unique sequences with a nearest-neighbor algorithm that merged closely related sequences to remove PCR and sequencing errors. V, D and J gene segments were assigned by aligning CDR3 sequences to IMGT reference sequences. For a sequence to be retained, a match of at least six nucleotides to both a V gene segment and a J gene segment was required. Rearrangements were classified as productive when the CDR3 lacked stop codons and remained in frame with V and J, and all other rearrangements were classified as non-productive. Following IMGT convention, CDR3 was defined as the stretch from the second conserved V-encoded cysteine up to the conserved J-encoded phenylalanine. Sequences without an unambiguous match to a single V gene segment were excluded from the earlier analysis of 500 to 700 of the donors. In an earlier analysis of a few hundred of the donors, V segments were called functional above 56.7% productive rearrangements and were called segregating when the between-donor standard deviation exceeded 5%. To diagnose cytomegalovirus status from the catalog of TCR beta chain sequences, a statistical classification framework was built. A later analysis assigned V and J genes by comparing TCR nucleotide sequences with IMGT/GENE-DB human TR gene sequences. Using the TCRdist pipeline, a later analysis assigned CDR3 sequences along with most-parsimonious VDJ recombination scenarios. A later analysis defined each TCR beta chain by its CDR3 amino acid sequence plus V-gene family, and excluded reads lacking a unique V-gene family. As a way to deal with suspected cross-contamination and a sequencing artifact, a later analysis dropped over 550 nucleotide sequences that were highly shared and had low generation probability. In a later analysis, a clonal expansion index was calculated for each public chain from normalized within-repertoire ranks of inferred template counts. In a later analysis, generation probabilities were computed with a VDJ recombination model fitted to out-of-frame rearrangements, and the resulting probabilities were checked against IGoR. A later analysis scored TCR-TCR, TCR-HLA and TCR-CMV co-occurrence with hypergeometric tests, applying a repertoire-size bias correction to TCR pairs. False discovery rates were estimated in a later analysis by permuting HLA or CMV assignments 20 times. In a later analysis, co-occurring TCRs were grouped with DBSCAN, and TCRdist sequence similarity was added when clustering was performed within HLA-allele-positive subsets. For co-occurrence clustering, repertoires with fewer than 30,000 or more than 120,000 public chains were excluded, along with five repertoires with anomalous nucleotide sharing. TCRdb mirrors the immuneACCESS table, restricted to in-frame sequences. Some clones are absent from its copies; in checked studies, under half trace to an unresolved V gene, and the reason for the others is unknown. The DNA was the basis for D and trimming; V, J and clone size are from that table. Within this sample are 60,000 to 80,000 clones, with less than 70% of them counted one time only. The biggest ten clones account for 2.5% to 3% of the sample.

General study outcomes and caveats: Linkage disequilibrium might explain the correlated functional status among segregating V segments, but an unknown experimental factor could not be ruled out. Because counts were too low, seventeen rarely observed V segments, including chromosome 9 orphons, were excluded from the earlier analysis of several hundred of the donors. According to a later analysis, parvovirus B19, influenza, CMV and Epstein-Barr virus appeared linked to several top co-occurrence clusters. CMV serostatus was the only immune exposure information available for the cohort. According to the authors, the approach could potentially be generalized to other disease states and immunological phenotypes. In this cohort, only TCR beta chains were sequenced, and detectable features were limited by the absence of alpha or paired-chain data. HLA typing was unavailable for some donors at each locus, so association tests used only the typed subset. In vitro tests confirmed that three of the cytomegalovirus-associated TCR beta chains recognize cytomegalovirus antigens. In a later analysis, the rate of TCR association differed among HLA loci, with DRB1 alleles having the most associated TCRs and HLA-C alleles having the fewest. When HLA alleles, especially DR and DQ, strongly co-occurred, attributing TCR associations to individual alleles was difficult. The study gave a list of 150 to 200 TCR beta chains associated with cytomegalovirus. A later genetic analysis associated a missense DCLRE1C variant with V-gene and J-gene trimming of TCR beta chains, and an independent cohort replicated the association. Most TCR sequences were observed very rarely across donors, whereas some public TCRs were present in many individuals. Some IMGT-functional V segments, including TRBV6-2 and TRBV6-3, could not be told apart with the 87-base-pair reads, so those segments were excluded. In an earlier analysis of around 600 of the donors, most TCR beta V segments were observed in productive rearrangements about 90% or about 30% of the time, broadly matching IMGT annotations. Compared with equally common non-associated chains, HLA-associated TCR beta chains in a later analysis were more clonally expanded and had lower generation probabilities. A group of highly shared sequence variants was considered likely to be a technical artifact of the sequencing pipeline. The classifier was reported to diagnose cytomegalovirus status with high specificity and sensitivity in both the original cohort and the validation cohort. A further reported finding was that TCR beta sequences accurately predicted the HLA-A and HLA-B alleles for most subjects in the first cohort. At a false discovery rate of 0.05, a later analysis linked about 17,000 TCR beta sequences to specific HLA alleles. A later genetic analysis reported fewer N-insertions in productive TCRs among donors in an Asian-associated ancestry cluster than the roughly 640-donor mean. Presence/absence analyses assumed roughly uniform sequencing depth across donors, an assumption that may not hold. Most CMV-associated TCR beta chains appeared to be HLA-restricted in a later analysis, and the HLA associations seemed to be driven largely by CMV exposure.

This clone was seen a handful of times. Its antigen is still unknown. Base qualities are missing; no much larger clone stands one base away. The germline V and J ends show losses of 1 base and 2 bases respectively, and no gene match explains 10 bases of the junction. According to the germline V gene, CDR1 reads LGHNA and CDR2 reads YNFKEQ. Inclusive of the bounding cysteine and phenylalanine, the CDR3 is 18 residues long. CDR3 DNA is the only sequence kept; it has 54 bases, read in frame from the first base. The sequence was collected from a man aged 30 to 45 in good health and CMV-seronegative. The specimen was PBMCs. The rearranged segments are TRBV4-2 and TRBJ2-2; the central 7 bases match TRBD2. The CDR3 protein: CASSQASGLVRNTGELFF. The DNA reads as follows: TGTGCCAGCAGCCAAGCCTCCGGACTAGTTCGAAACACCGGGGAGCTGTTTTTT.